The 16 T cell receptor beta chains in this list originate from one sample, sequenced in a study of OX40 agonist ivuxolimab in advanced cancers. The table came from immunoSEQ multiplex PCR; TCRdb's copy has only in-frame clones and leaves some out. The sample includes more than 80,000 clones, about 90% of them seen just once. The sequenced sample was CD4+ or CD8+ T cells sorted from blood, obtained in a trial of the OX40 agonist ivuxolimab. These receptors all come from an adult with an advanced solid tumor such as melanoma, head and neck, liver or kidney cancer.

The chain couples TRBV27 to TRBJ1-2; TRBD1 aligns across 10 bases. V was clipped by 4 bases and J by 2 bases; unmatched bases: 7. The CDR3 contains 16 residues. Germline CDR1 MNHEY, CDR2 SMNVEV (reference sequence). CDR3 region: CASSSHPGQGNYGYTF. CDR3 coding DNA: TGTGCCAGCAGTTCCCACCCGGGACAGGGGAACTATGGCTACACCTTC.

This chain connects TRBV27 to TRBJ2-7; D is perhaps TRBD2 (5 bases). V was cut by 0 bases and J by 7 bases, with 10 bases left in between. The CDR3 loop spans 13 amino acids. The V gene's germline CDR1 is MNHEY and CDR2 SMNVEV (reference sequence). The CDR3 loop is CASSLSTPGEQYF. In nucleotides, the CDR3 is TGTGCCAGCAGTTTATCGACCCCGGGGGAGCAGTACTTC.

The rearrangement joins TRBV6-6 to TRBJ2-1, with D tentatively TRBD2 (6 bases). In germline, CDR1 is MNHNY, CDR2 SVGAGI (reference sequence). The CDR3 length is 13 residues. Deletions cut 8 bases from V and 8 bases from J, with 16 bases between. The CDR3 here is CASAAARRDEQFF. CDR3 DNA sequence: TGTGCCAGCGCCGCGGCTCGGAGGGATGAGCAGTTCTTC.

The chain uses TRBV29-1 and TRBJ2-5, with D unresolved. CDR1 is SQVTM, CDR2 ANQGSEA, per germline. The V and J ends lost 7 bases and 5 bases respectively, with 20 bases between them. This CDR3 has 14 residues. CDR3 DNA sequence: TGCAGCGGGAACACGGGCCTCAAGGAGGAGACCCAGTACTTC. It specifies CSGNTGLKEETQYF.

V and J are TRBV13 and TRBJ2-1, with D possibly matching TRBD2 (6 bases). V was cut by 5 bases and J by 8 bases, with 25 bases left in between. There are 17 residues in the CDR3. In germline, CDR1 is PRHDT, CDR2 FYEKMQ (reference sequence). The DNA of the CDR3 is TGTGCCAGCAGCCCCACCGAGGGGTGGAGGGCGACCGATGAGCAGTTCTTC. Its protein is CASSPTEGWRATDEQFF.

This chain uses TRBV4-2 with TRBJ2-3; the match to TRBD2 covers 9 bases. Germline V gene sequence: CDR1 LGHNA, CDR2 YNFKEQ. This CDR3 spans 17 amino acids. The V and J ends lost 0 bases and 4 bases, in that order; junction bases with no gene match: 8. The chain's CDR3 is CASSQEHWGLAADTQYF. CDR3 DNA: TGTGCCAGCAGCCAAGAGCATTGGGGACTAGCAGCAGATACGCAGTATTTT.

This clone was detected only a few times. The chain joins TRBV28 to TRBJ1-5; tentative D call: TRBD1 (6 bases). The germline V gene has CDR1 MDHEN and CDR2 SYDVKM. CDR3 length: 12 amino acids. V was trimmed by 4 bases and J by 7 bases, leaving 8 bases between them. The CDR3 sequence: CASSSGVQPQHF. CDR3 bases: TGTGCCAGCAGTTCAGGGGTCCAGCCCCAGCATTTT.

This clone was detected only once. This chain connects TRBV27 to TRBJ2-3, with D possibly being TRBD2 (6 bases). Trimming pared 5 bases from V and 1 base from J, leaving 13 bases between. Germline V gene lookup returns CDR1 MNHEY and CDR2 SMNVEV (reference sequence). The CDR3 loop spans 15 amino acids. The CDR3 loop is CASSILATRTDTQYF. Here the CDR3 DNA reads TGTGCCAGCAGTATCCTAGCGACCCGCACAGATACGCAGTATTTT.

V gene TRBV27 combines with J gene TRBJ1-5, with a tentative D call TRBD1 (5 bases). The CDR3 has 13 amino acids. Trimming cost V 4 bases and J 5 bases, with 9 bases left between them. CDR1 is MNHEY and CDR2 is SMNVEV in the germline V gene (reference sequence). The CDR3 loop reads CASSWGSDQPQHF. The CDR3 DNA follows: TGTGCCAGCAGTTGGGGGTCGGATCAGCCCCAGCATTTT.

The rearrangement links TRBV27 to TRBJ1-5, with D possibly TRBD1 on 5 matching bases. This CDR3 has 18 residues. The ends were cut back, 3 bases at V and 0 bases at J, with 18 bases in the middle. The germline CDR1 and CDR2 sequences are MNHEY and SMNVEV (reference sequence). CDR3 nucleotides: TGTGCCAGCAGTTTTCTCGGATCGGGGGGAGATAGCAATCAGCCCCAGCATTTT. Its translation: CASSFLGSGGDSNQPQHF.

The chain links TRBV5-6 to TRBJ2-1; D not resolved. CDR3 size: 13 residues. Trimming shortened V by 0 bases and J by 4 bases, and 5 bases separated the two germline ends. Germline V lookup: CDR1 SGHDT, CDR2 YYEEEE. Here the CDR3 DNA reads TGTGCCAGCAGCTTGGAAGTATACAATGAGCAGTTCTTC. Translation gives CASSLEVYNEQFF. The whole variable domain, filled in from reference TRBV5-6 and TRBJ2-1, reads DAGVTQSPTHLIKTRGQQVTLRCSPKSGHDTVSWYQQALGQGPQFIFQYYEEEERQRGNFPDRFSGHQFPNYSSELNVNALLLGDSALYLCASSLEVYNEQFFGPGTRLTVL.

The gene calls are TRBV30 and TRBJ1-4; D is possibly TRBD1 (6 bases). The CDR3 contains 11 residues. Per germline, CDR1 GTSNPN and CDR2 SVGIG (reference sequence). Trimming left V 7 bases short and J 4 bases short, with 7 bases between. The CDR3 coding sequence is TGTGCCTTGGACAGTAATGAAAAACTGTTTTTT. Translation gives CALDSNEKLFF.

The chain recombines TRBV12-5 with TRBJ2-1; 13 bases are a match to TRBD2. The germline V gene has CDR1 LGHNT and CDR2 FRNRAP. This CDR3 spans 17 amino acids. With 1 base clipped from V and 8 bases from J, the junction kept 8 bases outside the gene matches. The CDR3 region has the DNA TGTGCTAGTGGTTTGGGGACTAGCGGGAGTATGGTCCATGAGCAGTTCTTC. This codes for CASGLGTSGSMVHEQFF.

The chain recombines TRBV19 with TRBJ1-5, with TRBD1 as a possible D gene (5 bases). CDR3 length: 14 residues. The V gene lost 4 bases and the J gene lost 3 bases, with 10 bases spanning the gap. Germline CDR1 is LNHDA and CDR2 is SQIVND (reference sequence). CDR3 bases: TGTGCCAGTAGTACCCGGGACTTCAATCAGCCCCAGCATTTT. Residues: CASSTRDFNQPQHF.

The CDR3 coding sequence is TGTGCCAGCAGTAGAGACAGGGCCGGCTCCTACGAGCAGTACTTC. Its translation is CASSRDRAGSYEQYF. This chain links TRBV2 with TRBJ2-7; TRBD1 matches at 7 bases. The CDR3 runs to 15 residues. CDR1 SNHLY and CDR2 FYNNEI come from the germline V gene. V was clipped by 5 bases and J by 0 bases; unmatched bases: 7.

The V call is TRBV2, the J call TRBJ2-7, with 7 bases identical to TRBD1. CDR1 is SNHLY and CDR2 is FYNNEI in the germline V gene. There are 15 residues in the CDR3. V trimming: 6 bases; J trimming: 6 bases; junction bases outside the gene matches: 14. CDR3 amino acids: CASRPHRGRLGEQYF. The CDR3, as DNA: TGTGCCAGCAGGCCCCACAGGGGCCGGCTCGGCGAGCAGTACTTC.